These T cell receptor beta chains were read from a single sample in a study of T-cell reconstitution after alpha-beta-depleted transplantation in children. A single record per CDR3 protein comes from TCRdb applying MiXCR to the PCR reads. The data contain hundreds of thousands of distinct CDR3 sequences, under 15% of them singletons. This sample comprised PBMCs, mostly from graft donor cells, obtained 360 days after TCRalphabeta/CD19-depleted stem cell transplant. These receptors were collected from a male patient aged 5 to 17 who had a stem cell transplant for acute myeloid leukemia, so the T cells may come from the graft donor. CDR3s include the opening cysteine and the closing phenylalanine or tryptophan. D genes are given only for firm matches. For some rows the clone size is stated as once, few or many, or as a class when expanded; others skip it.

v_gene	j_gene	abundance	d_gene	CDR3aa	CDR3nt
TRBV29-1	TRBJ2-1	few	TRBD2	CSVGTSGRNNEQFF	TGCAGCGTAGGGACTAGCGGGAGGAACAATGAGCAGTTCTTC
TRBV10-3	TRBJ2-3	many	.	CAIKQGNTQYF	TGTGCCATCAAACAGGGTAATACGCAGTATTTT
TRBV4-3	TRBJ1-2	few	TRBD1	CASSQDSLTGNYGYTF	TGCGCCAGCAGCCAAGACTCGTTGACAGGGAACTATGGCTACACCTTC
TRBV28	TRBJ2-7	.	.	CASSFSLGSDYEQYF	TGTGCCAGCAGTTTCTCGCTGGGGAGCGACTACGAGCAGTACTTC
TRBV6-2/TRBV6-3	TRBJ2-7	.	.	CASSYSQLGGEQYF	TGTGCCAGCAGTTACTCCCAACTAGGAGGCGAGCAGTACTTC
TRBV7-9	TRBJ2-1	.	TRBD1	CASSFSGTGNNEQFF	TGTGCCAGCAGCTTCTCCGGGACAGGGAACAATGAGCAGTTCTTC
TRBV27	TRBJ1-1	many	.	CASSSVGLFRERNTEAFF	TGTGCCAGCAGTTCCGTGGGTTTGTTCCGTGAGAGGAACACTGAAGCTTTCTTT
TRBV7-2	TRBJ2-5	.	.	CASSLDERGGTQYF	TGTGCCAGCAGCTTAGATGAACGTGGAGGGACCCAGTACTTC
TRBV7-9	TRBJ2-1	few	.	CASSLRDWQFF	TGTGCCAGCAGCTTACGGGACTGGCAGTTCTTC
TRBV20-1	TRBJ2-5	.	TRBD2	CSAGGNQETQYF	TGCAGTGCCGGGGGGAACCAAGAGACCCAGTACTTC
TRBV7-9	TRBJ1-2	.	TRBD1	CASSNGQGVPHGYTF	TGTGCCAGCAGCAATGGACAGGGTGTACCCCATGGCTACACCTTC
TRBV5-1	TRBJ2-3	.	TRBD2	CASSGEVRAGGGEGQYF	TGCGCCAGCAGCGGTGAGGTTCGAGCGGGAGGCGGGGAAGGGCAGTATTTT
TRBV15	TRBJ2-7	few	TRBD1	CATSRDGTVSYEQYF	TGTGCCACCAGCAGAGACGGGACAGTCTCCTACGAGCAGTACTTC
TRBV5-1	TRBJ2-7	few	TRBD2	CASSLTATSGRLSEQYF	TGCGCCAGCAGCTTGACAGCAACTAGCGGGAGATTGTCCGAGCAGTACTTC
TRBV18	TRBJ2-7	few	TRBD1	CASSPRDRVYEQYF	TGTGCCAGCTCCCCCCGGGACAGGGTGTACGAGCAGTACTTC
TRBV7-3	TRBJ2-7	.	TRBD2	CASSPGTSASEEQYF	TGTGCCAGCAGCCCCGGGACTAGCGCTTCGGAAGAGCAGTACTTC
TRBV29-1	TRBJ2-1	many	.	CSASRSSYNEQFF	TGCAGCGCTTCTAGGAGCTCCTACAATGAGCAGTTCTTC
TRBV5-1	TRBJ2-1	few	TRBD2	CASSLAVLAGYNEQFF	TGCGCCAGCAGCTTGGCAGTACTAGCGGGGTACAATGAGCAGTTCTTC
TRBV6-2/TRBV6-3	TRBJ2-7	.	.	CASSYAGSSWEQYF	TGTGCCAGCAGTTACGCAGGGTCATCATGGGAGCAGTACTTC
TRBV30	TRBJ2-1	.	TRBD2	CAWSVGLAGLNEQFF	TGTGCCTGGAGTGTAGGGCTAGCGGGACTCAATGAGCAGTTCTTC
TRBV15	TRBJ2-5	few	.	CATSRSSWGWGQETQYF	TGTGCCACCAGCAGAAGTAGTTGGGGGTGGGGCCAAGAGACCCAGTACTTC
TRBV4-2	TRBJ2-1	few	TRBD2	CASSQDGRTGTSGGNEQFF	TGTGCCAGCAGCCAAGACGGAAGAACCGGGACTAGCGGGGGCAATGAGCAGTTCTTC
TRBV21-1	TRBJ2-1	.	.	CASSKESGSGRCNEQFF	TGTGCCAGCAGCAAAGAAAGCGGTAGCGGGAGATGCAATGAGCAGTTCTTC
TRBV9	TRBJ2-2	.	.	CASSVATRTLNTGELFF	TGTGCCAGCAGCGTAGCTACCCGGACCCTGAATACCGGGGAGCTGTTTTTT
TRBV20-1	TRBJ2-3	few	TRBD2	CNLGLAGTDTQYF	TGCAACCTAGGACTAGCGGGAACAGATACGCAGTATTTT
TRBV7-2	TRBJ2-7	few	TRBD2	CASSKAGTSGRAYEQYF	TGTGCCAGCAGCAAAGCCGGGACTAGCGGGAGGGCCTACGAGCAGTACTTC
TRBV12-3/TRBV12-4	TRBJ2-2	few	TRBD2	CATDKPSRSGRAAGELFF	TGTGCCACCGATAAACCCTCCCGTAGCGGGAGGGCTGCCGGGGAGCTGTTTTTT
TRBV20-1	TRBJ2-7	many	TRBD2	CSASSGTSGTGEQYF	TGCAGTGCTTCCTCGGGGACTAGCGGAACGGGCGAGCAGTACTTC
TRBV12-3/TRBV12-4	TRBJ2-7	many	.	CASSLGTSYEQYF	TGTGCCAGCAGTTTAGGGACCTCCTACGAGCAGTACTTC
TRBV12-3/TRBV12-4	TRBJ2-7	once	.	CTSSFGGPYEQYF	TGTACCAGCAGTTTTGGGGGGCCCTACGAGCAGTACTTC
TRBV20-1	TRBJ2-7	.	TRBD1	CSARQDRENYEQYF	TGCAGTGCTAGGCAGGACAGGGAAAACTACGAGCAGTACTTC
TRBV20-1	TRBJ2-3	few	.	CSARDYGGDFVYTDTQYF	TGCAGTGCTAGAGATTATGGGGGAGACTTCGTGTACACAGATACGCAGTATTTT
TRBV7-2	TRBJ2-7	few	.	CASSFREGEQYF	TGTGCCAGCAGCTTCAGGGAAGGCGAGCAGTACTTC
TRBV4-2	TRBJ1-4	.	.	CASSQEGGVNEKLFF	TGTGCCAGCAGCCAAGAAGGGGGAGTTAATGAAAAACTGTTTTTT
TRBV24-1	TRBJ2-1	.	.	CATSDSLTGKSWNEQFF	TGTGCCACCAGTGATTCCCTCACAGGGAAGTCGTGGAATGAGCAGTTCTTC
TRBV5-8	TRBJ2-1	.	.	CASSPGQWNEQFF	TGTGCCAGCAGCCCTGGGCAGTGGAATGAGCAGTTCTTC
TRBV20-1	TRBJ2-7	.	.	CSARFRTEQYF	TGCAGTGCTAGATTTCGGACGGAGCAGTACTTC
TRBV12-3/TRBV12-4	TRBJ2-7	few	.	CASSLGPPSYEQYF	TGTGCCAGCAGTCTCGGACCGCCCTCCTACGAGCAGTACTTC
TRBV21-1	TRBJ2-1	many	.	CASSKKVAGGVNNEQFF	TGTGCCAGCAGCAAAAAGGTCGCAGGGGGCGTCAACAATGAGCAGTTCTTC
TRBV4-2	TRBJ2-1	many	.	CASSQDRVTLGNEQFF	TGTGCCAGCAGCCAAGATCGGGTGACCCTAGGGAATGAGCAGTTCTTC
TRBV24-1	TRBJ2-1	few	TRBD1	CATSDRTGSYNEQFF	TGTGCCACCAGTGACCGGACAGGCTCCTACAATGAGCAGTTCTTC
TRBV7-2	TRBJ2-5	few	.	CASSLDVSQETQYF	TGTGCCAGCAGCTTAGATGTCAGCCAAGAGACCCAGTACTTC
TRBV24-1	TRBJ2-1	.	.	CATSDLGPRTESYNEQFF	TGTGCCACCAGTGATTTGGGGCCGCGGACGGAGTCCTACAATGAGCAGTTCTTC
TRBV7-8	TRBJ2-5	.	TRBD2	CASSPFKVAWTSGRLKETQYF	TGTGCCAGCAGCCCATTTAAGGTCGCCTGGACTAGCGGGAGATTGAAAGAGACCCAGTACTTC
TRBV7-9	TRBJ1-2	few	.	CASSGARYQGGYTF	TGTGCCAGCAGCGGGGCCAGGTATCAGGGTGGCTACACCTTC
TRBV9	TRBJ2-2	many	.	CASSLVYDTGELFF	TGTGCCAGCAGCCTAGTTTACGACACCGGGGAGCTGTTTTTT
TRBV7-9	TRBJ2-7	few	.	CASSSPFRERAYEQYF	TGTGCCAGCAGCTCCCCTTTCAGGGAGCGGGCCTACGAGCAGTACTTC
TRBV12-3/TRBV12-4	TRBJ2-3	few	TRBD2	CASSLEGSGSATDTQYF	TGTGCCAGCAGTTTAGAGGGAAGCGGGAGTGCCACAGATACGCAGTATTTT
TRBV7-3	TRBJ2-1	many	TRBD2	CASSPTSGSSYNEQFF	TGTGCCAGCAGTCCGACTAGCGGGAGCTCCTACAATGAGCAGTTCTTC
TRBV12-3/TRBV12-4	TRBJ1-1	few	.	CASSLSAGMNTEAFF	TGTGCCAGCAGTTTATCGGCAGGGATGAACACTGAAGCTTTCTTT
TRBV5-8	TRBJ2-1	few	.	CASSLGAGVFYNEQFF	TGTGCCAGCAGCCTAGGGGCAGGGGTCTTCTACAATGAGCAGTTCTTC
TRBV28	TRBJ2-7	.	.	CASSLGPRLAEQYF	TGTGCCAGCAGTTTGGGGCCCCGCCTCGCGGAGCAGTACTTC
TRBV7-3	TRBJ2-1	many	TRBD2	CASSLAGTSVNNEQFF	TGTGCCAGCAGCTTAGCCGGGACTAGTGTTAACAATGAGCAGTTCTTC
TRBV10-3	TRBJ2-5	many	.	CAISVFGAAFEETQYF	TGTGCCATCAGCGTGTTCGGGGCGGCATTTGAAGAGACCCAGTACTTC
TRBV27	TRBJ1-1	.	TRBD1	CASSGTGGTEAFF	TGTGCCAGCAGCGGGACAGGGGGCACTGAAGCTTTCTTT
TRBV11-2	TRBJ1-5	many	.	CASSTGPKGSNQPQHF	TGTGCCAGCAGCACCGGTCCCAAGGGGAGCAATCAGCCCCAGCATTTT
TRBV7-3	TRBJ2-2	few	TRBD1	CASSPQGVRNTGELFF	TGTGCCAGCAGCCCCCAGGGGGTTAGGAACACCGGGGAGCTGTTTTTT
TRBV12-3/TRBV12-4	TRBJ2-6	.	.	CASSLGNTPGANVLTF	TGTGCCAGCAGTTTGGGGAACACTCCTGGGGCCAACGTCCTGACTTTC
TRBV28	TRBJ1-6	few	.	CASTHADGLYNSPLHF	TGTGCCAGCACCCACGCGGACGGACTCTATAATTCACCCCTCCACTTT
TRBV6-2/TRBV6-3	TRBJ1-2	.	.	CASSYSFGTFYYGYTF	TGTGCCAGCAGTTACTCTTTCGGAACTTTCTACTATGGCTACACCTTC